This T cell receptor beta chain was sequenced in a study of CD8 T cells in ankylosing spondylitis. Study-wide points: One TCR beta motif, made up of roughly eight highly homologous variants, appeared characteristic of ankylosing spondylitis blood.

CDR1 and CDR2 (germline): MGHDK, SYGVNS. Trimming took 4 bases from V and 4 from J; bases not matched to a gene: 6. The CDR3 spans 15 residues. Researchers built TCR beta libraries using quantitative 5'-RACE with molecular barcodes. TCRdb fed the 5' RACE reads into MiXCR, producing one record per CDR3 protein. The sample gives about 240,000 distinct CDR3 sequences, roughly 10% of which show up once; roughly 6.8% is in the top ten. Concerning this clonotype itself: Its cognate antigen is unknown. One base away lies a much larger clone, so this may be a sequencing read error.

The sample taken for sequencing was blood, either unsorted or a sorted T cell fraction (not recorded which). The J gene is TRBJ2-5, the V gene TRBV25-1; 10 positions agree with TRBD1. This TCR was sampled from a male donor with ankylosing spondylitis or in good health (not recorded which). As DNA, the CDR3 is TGTGCCAGCAGTGCCAGGGACAGGGGTTCAGAGACCCAGTACTTC. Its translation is CASSARDRGSETQYF. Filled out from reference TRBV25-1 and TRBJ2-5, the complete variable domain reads EADIYQTPRYLVIGTGKKITLECSQTMGHDKMYWYQQDPGMELHLIHYSYGVNSTEKGDLSSESTVSRIRTEHFPLTLESARPSHTSQYLCASSARDRGSETQYFGPGTRLLVL.